Presented here are 29 T cell receptor beta chains from one specimen sequenced in a study of patients and donors after allogeneic stem cell transplantation (dated by TCRdb to about 2020). Library method: RT-PCR. The sequencing machine was a NextSeq 550. TCRdb trimmed the raw reads at Q25, called clones with MiXCR and kept productive beta chains. Each CDR3 protein appears once, grouped with its most common genes and DNA. Across this sample there are about 110,000 distinct CDR3 sequences, with about a third seen only once. Around 27% of the sample goes to the ten largest clones. The sample was blood, either unsorted or a sorted T cell fraction (not recorded which). Every receptor here comes from a human donor who was either an allogeneic HSCT recipient or a stem cell or donor lymphocyte infusion donor (not recorded which). It is not recorded whose cells these are; they may come from a transplant donor.

V is TRBV5-1 and J is TRBJ2-4, with D perhaps TRBD2 (6 bases). The germline CDR1 and CDR2 sequences are SGHRS and YFSETQ. This CDR3 comprises 13 residues. V lost 6 bases and J 8 bases, leaving 15 bases between the germline ends. As DNA, the CDR3 is TGCGCCAGCACGGGGGTTTCTGGGGACATTCAGTACTTC. The encoded protein is CASTGVSGDIQYF.

Comment on this clonotype: The junction does not match germline at one end; this may be a read error. This chain uses TRBV7-7 with TRBJ2-1, with D perhaps TRBD2 (5 bases). The CDR3 has 16 amino acids. CDR1 and CDR2 (germline): SSHAT, FNYEAQ (reference sequence). The CDR3: CASSPYPEGSFDEQFF. The CDR3 region has the DNA TGTGCTAGCAGCCCCTATCCCGAGGGATCGTTCGATGAGCAGTTCTTC. Filled out from reference TRBV7-7 and TRBJ2-1, the complete variable domain reads GAGVSQSPRYKVTKRGQDVTLRCDPISSHATLYWYQQALGQGPEFLTYFNYEAQPDKSGLPSDRFSAERPEGSISTLTIQRTEQRDSAMYRCASSPYPEGSFDEQFFGPGTRLTVL.

This sequence joins TRBV6-6 and TRBJ1-5, with 7 bases that match TRBD1. Germline CDR1 and CDR2: MNHNY and SVGAGI (reference sequence). The ends lost 9 bases at V and 2 bases at J; junction bases unmatched: 7. The CDR3 has 14 residues. The CDR3 reads CASRATGGNQPQHF. CDR3 coding DNA: TGTGCCAGTAGAGCCACAGGGGGCAATCAGCCCCAGCATTTT.

J is TRBJ2-1 and V is TRBV7-8; TRBD2 might be the D (5 bases). CDR3 length: 10 amino acids. V was pared by 8 bases and J by 6 bases, with 5 bases between. Germline V gene lookup returns CDR1 SGHVS and CDR2 FQNEAQ. DNA of the CDR3: TGTGCCAGCGGAGGCAATGAGCAGTTCTTC. Translating it yields CASGGNEQFF.

The rearrangement uses TRBV5-6 and TRBJ1-2, with D uncertain. CDR1 and CDR2 (germline): SGHDT, YYEEEE. The CDR3 is 15 amino acids. With 3 bases removed from V and 3 bases from J, the gap between germline ends came to 15 bases. CDR3 amino acids: CASSYLRVLDYGYTF. CDR3 in DNA: TGTGCCAGCAGCTATCTAAGGGTTTTGGACTATGGCTACACCTTC.

V gene TRBV20-1 combines with J gene TRBJ1-4, with TRBD1 matching 8 bases. The CDR3 sequence is 13 residues long. From germline, CDR1 is DFQATT and CDR2 SNEGSKA (reference sequence). J lost 7 bases, V lost 7 bases, and 8 bases had no gene match. CDR3 region: CSVLGTGLEKLFF. Here the CDR3 DNA reads TGCAGTGTTTTGGGGACAGGACTTGAAAAACTGTTTTTT.

In this sample, this clonotype turned up a few times. V usage is TRBV4-2 and J usage is TRBJ2-3, with D perhaps TRBD2 (6 bases). This CDR3 spans 15 amino acids. V lost 0 bases to trimming and J lost 2 bases, with 9 bases between them. Looked up from germline, CDR1 is LGHNA and CDR2 is YNFKEQ. CDR3 protein: CASSQDGRDTDTQYF. In nucleotides, the CDR3 is TGTGCCAGCAGCCAAGATGGGCGGGACACAGATACGCAGTATTTT.

The sample holds a few counts of this clonotype. V usage is TRBV7-9 and J usage is TRBJ1-5; the match to TRBD1 covers 10 bases. J gave up 7 bases and V 0 bases, and 6 bases lay outside the gene matches. CDR1 SEHNR and CDR2 FQNEAQ come from the germline V gene (reference sequence). The CDR3 has 16 amino acids. Here the CDR3 DNA reads TGTGCCAGCAGCTTAGCCCGACAGGGGGCAGGACAGCCCCAGCATTTT. It specifies CASSLARQGAGQPQHF.

J is TRBJ2-1 and V is TRBV7-9, with D uncertain. Germline V lookup: CDR1 SEHNR, CDR2 FQNEAQ (reference sequence). This CDR3 spans 15 amino acids. V was trimmed by 5 bases and J by 0 bases, leaving 11 bases between them. CDR3 sequence reads: CASSLTRSSYNEQFF. The CDR3 nucleotides read TGTGCCAGCAGCCTAACCAGGAGCTCCTACAATGAGCAGTTCTTC. Complete variable domain (other parts from reference TRBV7-9 and TRBJ2-1): DTGVSQNPRHKITKRGQNVTFRCDPISEHNRLYWYRQTLGQGPEFLTYFQNEAQLEKSRLLSDRFSAERPKGSFSTLEIQRTEQGDSAMYLCASSLTRSSYNEQFFGPGTRLTVL.

This clonotype was observed a few times. This rearrangement joins TRBV7-9 to TRBJ1-2; D is undetermined. The CDR3 totals 14 residues. Germline assignment: CDR1 SEHNR and CDR2 FQNEAQ (reference sequence). Trimming shortened V by 6 bases and J by 2 bases, and 13 bases separated the two germline ends. As DNA, the CDR3 is TGTGCCAGCAGTTTCATAACACAGAACTATGGCTACACCTTC. It codes for CASSFITQNYGYTF. Full variable domain (remainder filled in from reference TRBV7-9 and TRBJ1-2): DTGVSQNPRHKITKRGQNVTFRCDPISEHNRLYWYRQTLGQGPEFLTYFQNEAQLEKSRLLSDRFSAERPKGSFSTLEIQRTEQGDSAMYLCASSFITQNYGYTFGSGTRLTVV.

This clonotype was counted at least ten times. CDR3 in DNA: TGCGCCAGCAGCCCTCCGGGACTGAGAAACACTGAAGCTTTCTTT. This encodes CASSPPGLRNTEAFF. This chain joins TRBV4-3 and TRBJ1-1, with a tentative D call TRBD1 (5 bases). Germline CDR1 is LGHNA and CDR2 is YSLEER. V was trimmed by 4 bases and J by 2 bases, leaving 14 bases between them. CDR3 length equals 15 residues.

This clonotype was counted a few times. The DNA of the CDR3 is TGCGCCAGCAGCCAAGCTTACCTACAACCGGGCTCCTATAATTCACCCCTCCACTTT. It codes for CASSQAYLQPGSYNSPLHF. V usage is TRBV4-1 and J usage is TRBJ1-6; D gene uncertain. This CDR3 contains 19 residues. Looked up from germline, CDR1 is MGHRA and CDR2 is YSYEKL. V lost 1 base to trimming and J lost 0 bases, with 16 bases between them.

The V gene is TRBV20-1, the J gene TRBJ2-1; D may be TRBD2 (5 bases). The CDR3 extends over 15 amino acids. Between the trimmed V and J ends, which lost 3 bases and 4 bases, there was a span of 16 bases. In germline, CDR1 is DFQATT, CDR2 SNEGSKA (reference sequence). For the CDR3, the DNA is TGCAGTGCTAGGATTACTAGTGGGGTGTACAATGAGCAGTTCTTC. Amino acids: CSARITSGVYNEQFF.

This clonotype was counted ten times or more. The chain joins TRBV12-3 or TRBV12-4 to TRBJ1-1; possible D gene TRBD1, 5 bases. The CDR3 spans 14 residues. V was shortened by 4 bases and J by 5 bases, with 14 bases between the two germline ends. The CDR3 reads CASSSGTGRTEAFF. The CDR3 bases are TGTGCCAGCAGTTCCGGGACCGGGAGGACTGAAGCTTTCTTT.

This sequence joins TRBV3-1 and TRBJ1-4, with 7 bases aligning to TRBD1. V lost 1 base and J lost 7; bases outside the gene matches: 12. The CDR3 sequence is 17 residues long. Germline V gives CDR1 LGHDT, CDR2 YNNKEL (reference sequence). CDR3 sequence: CASSQGGYRGAAEKLFF. In nucleotides, the CDR3 is TGTGCCAGCAGCCAAGGAGGTTACAGGGGCGCGGCTGAAAAACTGTTTTTT.

Ten or more counts support this clonotype. The V gene is TRBV29-1, the J gene TRBJ1-2, with a weak D call TRBD1 (5 bases). The CDR3 is 11 amino acids. Trimming cost V 5 bases and J 4 bases, with 8 bases left between them. Germline values: CDR1 SQVTM, CDR2 ANQGSEA. The CDR3 sequence: CSVRDFYGYTF. For the CDR3, the DNA is TGCAGCGTTCGGGACTTCTATGGCTACACCTTC.

The V call is TRBV7-9, the J call TRBJ2-1; TRBD2 agrees at 11 bases. Germline assignment: CDR1 SEHNR and CDR2 FQNEAQ (reference sequence). Germline trimming cut 5 bases from V and 6 bases from J; bases unmatched to any gene: 3. The CDR3 contains 14 residues. The CDR3 DNA reads as TGTGCCAGCAGCCTCGGGACTAGCGGCAATGAGCAGTTCTTC. The encoded protein is CASSLGTSGNEQFF.

The chain employs TRBV4-2 and TRBJ2-5; tentative D call: TRBD1 (6 bases). Trimming removed 2 bases at V and 5 bases at J, with 12 bases between. The CDR3 sequence is 14 residues long. Germline CDR1 and CDR2: LGHNA and YNFKEQ. CDR3 DNA sequence: TGTGCCAGCAGCCAACGCCTCAGGGGTGAGACCCAGTACTTC. This gives the protein CASSQRLRGETQYF.

The rearrangement links TRBV6-5 to TRBJ1-1, with a tentative D call TRBD1 (6 bases). Germline V gene lookup returns CDR1 MNHEY and CDR2 SVGAGI. This CDR3 is 14 amino acids long. With 0 bases removed from V and 4 bases from J, the gap between germline ends came to 9 bases. In nucleotides, the CDR3 is TGTGCCAGCAGTTACTCGGTGGGGGCCACTGAAGCTTTCTTT. As protein: CASSYSVGATEAFF.

This clonotype showed up many times. The V and J genes are TRBV20-1 and TRBJ1-2; D may be TRBD1 (5 bases). This CDR3 contains 12 residues. Germline values: CDR1 DFQATT, CDR2 SNEGSKA (reference sequence). In DNA form, the CDR3 reads TGCAGGGCCGTCGGGGCAGACTATGGCTACACCTTC. The encoded protein is CRAVGADYGYTF.

The chain carries TRBV6-2 or TRBV6-3 and TRBJ2-1; 9 bases line up with TRBD2. The junction had 6 bases not matched to a gene; V was cut back by 8 bases and J by 7 bases. The CDR3 contains 13 residues. CDR1 and CDR2 (germline): MNHEY, SVGEGT. CDR3 region: CASAASGINEQFF. The CDR3 bases are TGTGCCAGCGCGGCTAGCGGGATTAATGAGCAGTTCTTC.

This clonotype was recorded a few times. The chain combines TRBV29-1 with TRBJ2-1; D not certain. Trimming left V 4 bases short and J 9 bases short, with 19 bases between. Per the germline V gene, CDR1 is SQVTM and CDR2 is ANQGSEA. The CDR3 is 14 amino acids. CDR3 region: CSVADPTRPREQFF. The CDR3 region has the DNA TGCAGCGTTGCAGACCCCACAAGGCCTCGTGAGCAGTTCTTC.

This chain joins TRBV7-2 and TRBJ1-5; no firm D call. The CDR3 length is 14 residues. V lost 1 base to trimming and J lost 3 bases, with 7 bases between them. Looked up from germline, CDR1 is SGHTA and CDR2 is FQGNSA. CDR3 sequence: CASSLGRINQPQHF. CDR3 sequence (DNA): TGTGCCAGCAGCTTAGGGCGGATCAATCAGCCCCAGCATTTT.

The chain is built from TRBV4-2 and TRBJ1-1; no firm D call. Germline CDR1 reads LGHNA; CDR2 reads YNFKEQ. Deletions cut 5 bases from V and 7 bases from J, with 14 bases between. The CDR3 has 13 amino acids. The CDR3 coding sequence is TGTGCCAGCAGCTATAAGACCGGGATTGAAGCTTTCTTT. This gives the protein CASSYKTGIEAFF.

This clonotype was detected a few times. This chain uses TRBV12-3 or TRBV12-4 with TRBJ1-3, with D maybe TRBD1 (5 bases). This CDR3 has 13 amino acids. With 6 bases removed from V and 0 bases from J, the gap between germline ends came to 6 bases. In DNA form, the CDR3 reads TGTGCCAGCAGCCAGGGCTCTGGAAACACCATATATTTT. Amino acids: CASSQGSGNTIYF.

The sample holds one count of this clonotype. The chain combines TRBV27 with TRBJ1-3; TRBD1 might be the D (5 bases). Trimming removed 2 bases at V and 7 bases at J, with 12 bases between. The CDR3 loop spans 14 amino acids. Germline V gene lookup returns CDR1 MNHEY and CDR2 SMNVEV (reference sequence). The chain's CDR3 is CASSLRGAGNTIYF. CDR3 DNA sequence: TGTGCCAGCAGTTTACGTGGGGCCGGCAACACCATATATTTT.

The chain is built from TRBV29-1 and TRBJ2-1, with a tentative D call TRBD2 (5 bases). CDR1 is SQVTM, CDR2 ANQGSEA, per germline. The ends were cut back, 5 bases at V and 6 bases at J, with 8 bases in the middle. This CDR3 region has 11 residues. CDR3 amino acids: CSVRAGNEQFF. The DNA of the CDR3 is TGCAGCGTTCGGGCGGGCAATGAGCAGTTCTTC.

The chain joins TRBV12-3 or TRBV12-4 to TRBJ2-1; 11 bases map to TRBD2. Trimming at V came to 5 bases and at J to 9 bases, leaving 12 bases not matched to a gene. This CDR3 has 16 amino acids. CDR3 in DNA: TGTGCCAGCAGTCCGGCACTAGCGGGAGAATACGGTGAGCAGTTCTTC. Protein sequence: CASSPALAGEYGEQFF.

This clonotype was counted a few times. The CDR3 loop reads CASSPFRIATNEKLFF. Written as DNA, the CDR3 is TGTGCCAGCAGCCCGTTTAGGATTGCAACTAATGAAAAACTGTTTTTT. The rearrangement joins TRBV7-2 to TRBJ1-4; D remains ambiguous. This CDR3 has 16 residues. CDR1 is SGHTA and CDR2 is FQGNSA in the germline V gene. The V end lost 5 bases, the J end lost 0 bases, and 13 bases lay between the germline ends.